The 14 T cell receptor beta chains below were found in one sample sequenced in a study of cytomegalovirus exposure and HLA in healthy donors. Both 60 Vbeta primers and 13 Jbeta primers went into the PCR. The table came from immunoSEQ multiplex PCR; TCRdb's copy has only in-frame clones and leaves some out. This table holds approximately 160,000 clones, over 65% found once. Sample: PBMCs. These receptors were obtained from a woman under 40 in good health and CMV-seropositive.

V and J are TRBV7-3 and TRBJ2-7; 11 bases agree with TRBD2. Germline V gives CDR1 SGHTA, CDR2 FQGTGA. The trim removed 5 bases at V and 4 bases at J, leaving 4 bases unmatched. The CDR3 loop spans 14 amino acids. The CDR3 coding sequence is TGTGCCAGCAGCCCAATAGCGGGAGGGTACGAGCAGTACTTC. It is translated as CASSPIAGGYEQYF.

This clone was observed a handful of times. The chain recombines TRBV9 with TRBJ2-7; D is perhaps TRBD2 (5 bases). Germline-derived CDR1 and CDR2 are SGDLS and YYNGEE. This CDR3 region has 12 residues. V lost 5 bases to trimming and J lost 2 bases, with 8 bases between them. Here the CDR3 DNA reads TGTGCCAGCAGTTCCGGGACCTACGAGCAGTACTTC. Amino acids: CASSSGTYEQYF.

This clone was counted a few times. The chain employs TRBV5-1 and TRBJ2-7, with 7 bases identical to TRBD1. V dropped 4 bases and J dropped 2; count of bases not matched to a gene: 9. The CDR3 spans 15 residues. CDR1 and CDR2 (germline): SGHRS, YFSETQ. The CDR3 DNA reads as TGCGCCAGCAGCCCCGGTGACAGGGACCCCTACGAGCAGTACTTC. Translation: CASSPGDRDPYEQYF. Together with reference TRBV5-1 and TRBJ2-7, the CDR3 gives the full variable domain: KAGVTQTPRYLIKTRGQQVTLSCSPISGHRSVSWYQQTPGQGLQFLFEYFSETQRNKGNFPGRFSGRQFSNSRSEMNVSTLELGDSALYLCASSPGDRDPYEQYFGPGTRLTVT.

The chain has TRBV6-4 and TRBJ1-5, with D unclear. This CDR3 region has 18 residues. Trimming removed 2 bases from V and 0 bases from J, with 17 bases in between. Germline lookup yields CDR1 MRHNA and CDR2 SNTAGT. DNA of the CDR3: TGTGCCAGCAGTGACCTGATTAGGGAGCCTAATAGCAATCAGCCCCAGCATTTT. Encoded protein: CASSDLIREPNSNQPQHF.

In this sample, this clone turned up once. This chain uses TRBV10-3 with TRBJ2-2, with 12 bases that match TRBD2. The germline V gene has CDR1 ENHRY and CDR2 SYGVKD. The J segment lost 4 bases and the V segment lost 6 bases, leaving 12 bases of the junction unmatched. The CDR3 contains 18 residues. This CDR3 reads CAIRRLAGVEGGTGELFF. CDR3 coding DNA: TGTGCCATCAGGAGACTAGCGGGAGTAGAGGGTGGCACCGGGGAGCTGTTTTTT.

The CDR3, as DNA: TGTGCCAGCAGTGCCCTTTTGGGACAGCTCTATGGCTACACCTTC. It is translated as CASSALLGQLYGYTF. This rearrangement joins TRBV6-5 to TRBJ1-2; 7 bases align to TRBD1. Trimming removed 5 bases from V and 4 bases from J; junction bases left unmatched: 10. This CDR3 comprises 15 residues. The germline V gene has CDR1 MNHEY and CDR2 SVGAGI.

CDR3 sequence (DNA): TGTGCCAGCAGTTACCGGACAGGGAGGGATGAAAAACTGTTTTTT. Translation: CASSYRTGRDEKLFF. This rearrangement joins TRBV6-5 to TRBJ1-4, with 8 bases aligning to TRBD1. The germline gives CDR1 MNHEY, CDR2 SVGAGI. The trim removed 2 bases at V and 6 bases at J, leaving 5 bases unmatched. This CDR3 has 15 residues.

This chain's CDR3 is CASSYGTGRNEQYF. DNA of the CDR3: TGTGCCAGCAGTTACGGGACAGGGCGCAACGAGCAGTACTTC. The chain uses TRBV28 and TRBJ2-7, with 9 bases fitting TRBD1. Germline V gene data show CDR1 as MDHEN and CDR2 as SYDVKM. The CDR3 totals 14 residues. The V and J ends lost 4 bases and 5 bases, in that order; junction bases with no gene match: 6.

This clone has only one observation. The chain has TRBV27 and TRBJ2-1; the match to TRBD2 covers 10 bases. The CDR3 consists of 14 residues. Germline V gene data show CDR1 as MNHEY and CDR2 as SMNVEV (reference sequence). With V trimmed by 7 bases and J by 4 bases, 4 bases remained unmatched. This CDR3 is CASKGTSDYNEQFF. Here the CDR3 DNA reads TGTGCCAGCAAGGGGACTAGCGATTACAATGAGCAGTTCTTC.

The rearrangement uses TRBV7-8 and TRBJ2-7, with 12 bases fitting TRBD2. Germline V gives CDR1 SGHVS, CDR2 FQNEAQ. This CDR3 comprises 16 residues. V gave up 3 bases and J gave up 2 bases; unmatched junction bases: 5. CDR3 nucleotide sequence: TGTGCCAGCAGCTTGTCTAGCGGGGGGGTAGCCTACGAGCAGTACTTC. Its translation is CASSLSSGGVAYEQYF.

The V and J genes are TRBV5-4 and TRBJ2-7; the D gene is possibly TRBD1 (5 bases). The CDR3 totals 13 residues. V lost 6 bases, J lost 1 base, and 11 bases lay in between. Germline V gene data show CDR1 as SGHNT and CDR2 as YYREEE (reference sequence). CDR3 bases: TGTGCCAGCACCCGGCAGGGTTCCTACGAGCAGTACTTC. This codes for CASTRQGSYEQYF.

V and J are TRBV7-2 and TRBJ2-7; D remains ambiguous. The V and J ends lost 1 base and 3 bases respectively, with 13 bases between them. CDR3 size: 15 residues. From germline, CDR1 is SGHTA and CDR2 FQGNSA. CDR3 bases: TGTGCCAGCAGCTTAGTGGGCTCACCAAGCTACGAGCAGTACTTC. Its translation: CASSLVGSPSYEQYF.

This clone was detected a few times. The junction differs from germline at one of its ends, possibly a read error. The rearrangement uses TRBV7-9 and TRBJ2-7, with TRBD2 matching 7 bases. CDR1 and CDR2 (germline): SEHNR, FQNEAQ (reference sequence). The CDR3 is 16 residues long. This CDR3 is CSSSLEGSGFLNEQYF. The CDR3 DNA sequence: TGTTCCAGCAGCTTAGAGGGTAGCGGGTTTTTAAACGAGCAGTACTTC.

CDR3 sequence: CASSSRLAGEETQYF. CDR3 bases: TGTGCCAGCAGCTCCCGACTAGCGGGAGAAGAGACCCAGTACTTC. V is TRBV5-4 and J is TRBJ2-5, with TRBD2 matching over 12 bases. CDR1 SGHNT and CDR2 YYREEE come from the germline V gene (reference sequence). V lost 3 bases and J lost 3; bases outside the gene matches: 3. CDR3 size: 15 residues.